This paragraph covers one T cell receptor beta chain sequence. The antigen this receptor binds is unknown. No much larger clone exists at a distance of one base, and base qualities are not known. CDR1 and CDR2, looked up from the germline V gene, are SGHTS and YDEGEE. V lost 0 bases and J lost 0 bases; the stretch between them is 7 bases long. Counted from cysteine to phenylalanine, this CDR3 has 15 amino acids. Only the CDR3 part of the read is kept: 45 bases, read in frame from the first base. This specimen's time point label, per the study, means: cycle 1 day 1 (C1D1), immediately before nivolumab initiation. Every trial patient had relapsed following autologous stem cell transplantation, and prior brentuximab vedotin exposure was what differed among cohorts A, B and C. The trial cohort comprised some 60 patients with relapsed/refractory classical Hodgkin lymphoma whose best overall responses were complete response, partial response or progressive disease. Trial patients were treated with single-agent nivolumab in the multi-cohort phase II CheckMate 205 trial. An independent review committee assessed best overall response by applying the 2007 International Working Group response criteria. Trial PBMCs were collected immediately before nivolumab initiation (C1D1) and during therapy at cycle 2 day 1 and cycle 4 day 1. After peripheral blood was drawn into 8 mL Vacutainer Cell Preparation Tubes, PBMCs were isolated by centrifugation and then cryopreserved.

This sample is part of a study of PD-1 blockade in classical Hodgkin lymphoma (dated by TCRdb to the early 2020s). For the wider study: Nivolumab dosing was 3 mg/kg intravenously every 2 weeks, continuing until either disease progression or unacceptable toxicity. The study used TCR beta sequencing and CyTOF to define a peripheral blood immune signature of response to PD-1 blockade in classical Hodgkin lymphoma. General study outcomes and caveats: Baseline TCR diversity was reported to be lower in newly diagnosed patients than in healthy donors and to be lower still in relapsed/refractory patients. CD4+ but not CD8+ TCR diversity rose significantly by C4D1 (p=0.0027 vs p=0.16), most apparent in complete responders (p=0.02). Baseline diversity similar to that of newly diagnosed patients was observed in trial patients achieving complete response, whereas significantly lower diversity was observed in partial responders and progressors. Diversity was lower in patients who began nivolumab less than 1 year after ASCT, so these patients were left out of later analyses to avoid confounding by immune reconstitution. The study covered only a single clinical trial cohort, and the causes of the repertoire differences, possibly disease activity or prior therapy, were still not defined.

Genomic DNA was extracted with the Qiagen DNeasy kit from unsorted PBMCs and from negatively selected CD4+ and CD8+ fractions. TCR beta CDR3 regions were subjected to amplification by immunoSEQ multiplex PCR with primers that anneal to V and J segments. A synthetic immune receptor repertoire was used to minimize amplification bias, and any residual bias was removed computationally once sequencing was done. As for the authors' bioinformatics: Custom Python scripts were used to quantify repertoire diversity as the Shannon entropy index. The unsorted, CD4+ and CD8+ repertoires were each analyzed separately, with the exception of combined analyses, where CD4+ and CD8+ sequences were merged in silico. Clonal expansion was defined as at least a 2-fold frequency increase after treatment relative to C1D1, with a pseudocount of 0.5 for undetected baseline clones. Clones with 0 or 1 copy at C1D1 were defined as singleton clones, while clones with 2 or more copies were defined as non-singleton clones. Clones expanded in unsorted samples were labelled as CD4+, CD8+ or unknown by matching protein sequences in sorted samples from the same patient. Diversity changes from C1D1 to C4D1 were tested in paired samples using Wilcoxon tests. This immuneACCESS table, as held by TCRdb, lists in-frame sequences with V and J called but not all clones. Of the missing ones, under half trace to an unresolved V gene in checked studies; the others have no known cause. D and trimming were read from the DNA, whereas the V and J calls and clone size are those reported in that table. Across this sample there are tens of thousands of clones, with more than 70% seen only once. The top ten constitute roughly 9.1% of the sample.

The sample was peripheral blood mononuclear cells (PBMCs), taken at baseline. The rearranged chain carries TRBV5-8 and TRBJ1-3, with no reliable assignment of the D segment. This receptor was identified in a human donor with classical Hodgkin lymphoma. Read as DNA, the sequence is TGTGCCAGCAGCTTGGGAGTTTCCTCTGGAAACACCATATATTTT. This sequence encodes CASSLGVSSGNTIYF.